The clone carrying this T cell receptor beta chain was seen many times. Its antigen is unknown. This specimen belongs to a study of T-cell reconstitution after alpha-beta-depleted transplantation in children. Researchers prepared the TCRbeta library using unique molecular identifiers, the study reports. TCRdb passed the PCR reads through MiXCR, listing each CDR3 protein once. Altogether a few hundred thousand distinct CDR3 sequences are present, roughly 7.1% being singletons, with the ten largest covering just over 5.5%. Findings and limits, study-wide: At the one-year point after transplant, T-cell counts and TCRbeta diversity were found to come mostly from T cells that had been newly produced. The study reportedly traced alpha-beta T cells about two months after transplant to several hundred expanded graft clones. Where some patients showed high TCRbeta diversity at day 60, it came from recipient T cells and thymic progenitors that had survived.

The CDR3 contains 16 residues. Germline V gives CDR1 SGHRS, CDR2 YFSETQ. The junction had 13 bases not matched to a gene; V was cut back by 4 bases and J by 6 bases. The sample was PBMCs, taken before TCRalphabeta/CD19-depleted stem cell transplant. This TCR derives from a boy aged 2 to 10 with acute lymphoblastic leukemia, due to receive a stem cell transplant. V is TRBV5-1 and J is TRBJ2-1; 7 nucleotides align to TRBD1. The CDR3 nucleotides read TGCGCCAGCAGCCGAACCGGGACAGCGACTGGCAATGAGCAGTTCTTC. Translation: CASSRTGTATGNEQFF.